These T cell receptor beta chains were read from a single sample in a study of blood T cell repertoires in COVID-19. This table comes from immunoSEQ multiplex PCR, and its TCRdb copy is limited to in-frame clones, with some not included. The sample contains about 73,000 clones, approximately 80% of which appear only once. The sequenced sample consisted of peripheral blood. All receptors come from a man older than 75 with active or convalescent COVID-19. Each CDR3 is given with its conserved first and last residue. The order of the fields is J gene, clone size, V gene, D gene, CDR3 protein, CDR3 DNA. The D gene is left open where the match is weak. A clone size is listed for some rows: how often the clone was seen (once, few, many), or a class if it is expanded.

J: TRBJ2-3
size: NA
V: TRBV7-9
D: NA
CDR3: CASSSSSSTDTQYF
DNA: TGTGCCAGCAGCTCCTCTAGTAGCACAGATACGCAGTATTTT

J: TRBJ2-3
size: NA
V: TRBV3-1/TRBV3-2
D: TRBD1
CDR3: CASSHETGGALRRYF
DNA: TGTGCCAGCAGCCATGAAACAGGGGGCGCCTTGCGTCGGTATTTT

J: TRBJ2-2
size: NA
V: TRBV6-1
D: NA
CDR3: CASSEGIAYTGELFF
DNA: TGTGCCAGCAGTGAAGGAATAGCCTACACCGGGGAGCTGTTTTTT

J: TRBJ2-1
size: NA
V: TRBV10-3
D: TRBD1
CDR3: CAISDLRTGLGNEQFF
DNA: TGTGCCATCAGTGATTTGAGGACAGGGTTAGGCAATGAGCAGTTCTTC

J: TRBJ2-7
size: NA
V: TRBV19
D: TRBD1
CDR3: CASSTTGSYEQYF
DNA: TGTGCCAGTAGTACGACAGGGTCCTACGAGCAGTACTTC

J: TRBJ1-3
size: once
V: TRBV12-3/TRBV12-4
D: NA
CDR3: CASKRGSGNTIYF
DNA: TGTGCCAGTAAAAGGGGTAGTGGAAACACCATATATTTT

J: TRBJ2-2
size: NA
V: TRBV6-4
D: TRBD2
CDR3: CASRRSSGGSDTGELFF
DNA: TGTGCCAGCAGAAGGTCTAGCGGGGGGTCGGACACCGGGGAGCTGTTTTTT

J: TRBJ1-1
size: NA
V: TRBV30
D: NA
CDR3: CAWASGTEAFF
DNA: TGTGCCTGGGCCTCGGGCACTGAAGCTTTCTTT

J: TRBJ1-5
size: NA
V: TRBV6-2/TRBV6-3
D: TRBD1
CDR3: CASSGQGWDSNQPQHF
DNA: TGTGCCAGCAGTGGACAGGGTTGGGATAGCAATCAGCCCCAGCATTTT

J: TRBJ1-5
size: NA
V: TRBV19
D: NA
CDR3: CASSIGTLSNQPQHF
DNA: TGTGCCAGTAGTATTGGCACCCTTAGCAATCAGCCCCAGCATTTT

J: TRBJ2-5
size: NA
V: TRBV11-2
D: NA
CDR3: CASSLDGSSQETQYF
DNA: TGTGCCAGCAGCTTAGATGGGAGCTCCCAAGAGACCCAGTACTTC

J: TRBJ1-5
size: NA
V: TRBV19
D: NA
CDR3: CASTLTEMNQPQHF
DNA: TGTGCCAGTACCCTGACAGAAATGAATCAGCCCCAGCATTTT

J: TRBJ2-1
size: NA
V: TRBV9
D: NA
CDR3: CASTGGEDSYNEQFF
DNA: TGTGCCAGCACGGGGGGCGAGGACTCCTACAATGAGCAGTTCTTC

J: TRBJ2-1
size: once
V: TRBV5-1
D: TRBD2
CDR3: CASSWAGANNEQFF
DNA: TGCGCCAGCAGCTGGGCGGGAGCTAACAATGAGCAGTTCTTC

J: TRBJ2-1
size: NA
V: TRBV19
D: TRBD2
CDR3: CASSPPGASGGRNEQFF
DNA: TGTGCCAGTAGTCCCCCTGGGGCTAGCGGGGGGAGGAATGAGCAGTTCTTC

J: TRBJ1-1
size: NA
V: TRBV5-4
D: TRBD1
CDR3: CASSTTGGTEAFF
DNA: TGTGCCAGCAGTACGACAGGGGGCACTGAAGCTTTCTTT

J: TRBJ1-4
size: NA
V: TRBV3-1/TRBV3-2
D: NA
CDR3: CASSQGTTVKRADNEKLFF
DNA: TGTGCCAGCAGCCAAGGGACAACCGTGAAAAGAGCCGATAATGAAAAACTGTTTTTT

J: TRBJ2-7
size: NA
V: TRBV15
D: NA
CDR3: CATSRDDSSYEQYF
DNA: TGTGCCACCAGCAGAGATGACTCGAGCTACGAGCAGTACTTC

J: TRBJ2-7
size: NA
V: TRBV21-1
D: NA
CDR3: CASIAQGAGARYEQYF
DNA: TGTGCCAGTATTGCCCAAGGGGCGGGAGCGAGGTACGAGCAGTACTTC

J: TRBJ1-2
size: few
V: TRBV28
D: NA
CDR3: CASSLQALYGYTF
DNA: TGTGCCAGCAGTTTACAGGCGCTCTATGGCTACACCTTC

J: TRBJ2-7
size: few
V: TRBV5-5
D: TRBD1
CDR3: CASSTPGQVKYEQYF
DNA: TGTGCCAGCAGCACTCCGGGACAGGTTAAATACGAGCAGTACTTC

J: TRBJ2-1
size: NA
V: TRBV5-1
D: NA
CDR3: CASSLDGQGTYNEQFF
DNA: TGCGCCAGCAGCTTGGATGGGCAGGGAACCTACAATGAGCAGTTCTTC

J: TRBJ1-4
size: NA
V: TRBV11-2
D: TRBD1
CDR3: CASSFTGGAFEKLFF
DNA: TGTGCCAGCAGCTTTACAGGGGGCGCTTTTGAAAAACTGTTTTTT

J: TRBJ2-5
size: NA
V: TRBV5-5
D: TRBD1
CDR3: CASSFGTGGMETQYF
DNA: TGTGCCAGCAGCTTTGGGACAGGGGGCATGGAGACCCAGTACTTC

J: TRBJ1-1
size: NA
V: TRBV6-6
D: NA
CDR3: CASSYEHPRGTEAFF
DNA: TGTGCCAGCAGTTACGAACACCCCAGGGGCACTGAAGCTTTCTTT

J: TRBJ2-1
size: NA
V: TRBV6-6
D: TRBD2
CDR3: CASSTPGLNNEQFF
DNA: TGTGCCAGCAGTACCCCGGGACTAAACAATGAGCAGTTCTTC

J: TRBJ2-7
size: once
V: TRBV7-8
D: TRBD2
CDR3: CASSLALLAGPFGDF
DNA: TGTGCCAGCAGCTTAGCGCTGCTAGCGGGGCCTTTCGGGGACTTC

J: TRBJ2-5
size: NA
V: TRBV4-1
D: TRBD2
CDR3: CASSQAGIAGRQETQYF
DNA: TGCGCCAGCAGCCAAGCCGGGATAGCGGGGCGCCAAGAGACCCAGTACTTC

J: TRBJ1-2
size: once
V: TRBV28
D: NA
CDR3: CASRRRGVSGYTF
DNA: TGTGCCAGCAGGCGTCGGGGAGTCAGTGGCTACACCTTC

J: TRBJ1-5
size: NA
V: TRBV4-1
D: NA
CDR3: CASSQDYGRARNQPQHF
DNA: TGCGCCAGCAGCCAAGATTACGGCAGGGCAAGGAATCAGCCCCAGCATTTT

J: TRBJ2-3
size: NA
V: TRBV3-1/TRBV3-2
D: NA
CDR3: CASSQGLALTQYF
DNA: TGTGCCAGCAGCCAAGGTCTAGCGCTGACGCAGTATTTT

J: TRBJ1-1
size: NA
V: TRBV11-2
D: TRBD1
CDR3: CASSNRDRGLTEAFF
DNA: TGTGCCAGCAGTAACCGGGACAGGGGGCTCACTGAAGCTTTCTTT

J: TRBJ2-2
size: NA
V: TRBV21-1
D: NA
CDR3: CASSSLTGGSGGRHTGELFF
DNA: TGTGCCAGCAGCTCACTGACAGGGGGGTCTGGCGGGAGACACACCGGGGAGCTGTTTTTT

J: TRBJ2-2
size: NA
V: TRBV5-1
D: NA
CDR3: CASSPEGGLDTGELFF
DNA: TGCGCCAGCAGCCCGGAGGGGGGGCTGGACACCGGGGAGCTGTTTTTT

J: TRBJ1-1
size: few
V: TRBV12-3/TRBV12-4
D: NA
CDR3: CASSFQETEAFF
DNA: TGTGCCAGCAGTTTTCAGGAAACTGAAGCTTTCTTT

J: TRBJ1-6
size: NA
V: TRBV6-5
D: NA
CDR3: CASSYEGGSSPLHF
DNA: TGTGCCAGCAGTTACGAGGGTGGTAGTTCACCCCTCCACTTT

J: TRBJ2-6
size: once
V: TRBV5-1
D: NA
CDR3: CASSLWPGSGANVLTF
DNA: TGCGCCAGCAGCTTGTGGCCGGGGTCTGGGGCCAACGTCCTGACTTTC

J: TRBJ2-7
size: NA
V: TRBV18
D: TRBD1
CDR3: CASSPEQGITYEQYF
DNA: TGTGCCAGCTCCCCCGAACAGGGGATAACCTACGAGCAGTACTTC

J: TRBJ2-2
size: NA
V: TRBV6-2/TRBV6-3
D: TRBD2
CDR3: CASSRSSGRRVGELFF
DNA: TGTGCCAGCAGTCGGTCTAGCGGGAGGAGGGTCGGGGAGCTGTTTTTT

J: TRBJ2-5
size: NA
V: TRBV6-5
D: NA
CDR3: CASSPGSWETQYF
DNA: TGTGCCAGCAGTCCTGGGAGTTGGGAGACCCAGTACTTC

J: TRBJ1-1
size: NA
V: TRBV7-9
D: NA
CDR3: CASSQGIGAFF
DNA: TGTGCCAGCAGCCAGGGGATTGGAGCTTTCTTT

J: TRBJ1-1
size: NA
V: TRBV6-2/TRBV6-3
D: NA
CDR3: CASSHAGTEAFF
DNA: TGTGCCAGCAGCCACGCGGGCACTGAAGCTTTCTTT

J: TRBJ2-1
size: NA
V: TRBV19
D: TRBD2
CDR3: CASSIKGFAGVENEQFF
DNA: TGTGCCAGTAGTATTAAGGGTTTCGCGGGGGTTGAAAATGAGCAGTTCTTC

J: TRBJ1-4
size: NA
V: TRBV27
D: NA
CDR3: CASRGYGGEKLFF
DNA: TGTGCCAGCAGAGGCTACGGGGGTGAAAAACTGTTTTTT

J: TRBJ1-5
size: NA
V: TRBV19
D: NA
CDR3: CASSSARDNNNQPQHF
DNA: TGTGCCAGTAGTTCTGCCAGGGACAATAACAATCAGCCCCAGCATTTT

J: TRBJ2-1
size: NA
V: TRBV7-9
D: TRBD2
CDR3: CASNLAASPYNEQFF
DNA: TGTGCCAGCAACCTAGCGGCTTCACCCTACAATGAGCAGTTCTTC

J: TRBJ2-5
size: NA
V: TRBV5-1
D: TRBD2
CDR3: CASSQRGLARGKETQYF
DNA: TGCGCCAGCAGCCAACGTGGACTAGCGCGCGGGAAAGAGACCCAGTACTTC

J: TRBJ2-2
size: NA
V: TRBV18
D: TRBD2
CDR3: CASSPRPSGGNGELFF
DNA: TGTGCCAGCTCACCCCGGCCTAGCGGGGGAAACGGGGAGCTGTTTTTT

J: TRBJ2-5
size: NA
V: TRBV27
D: TRBD1
CDR3: CASSSQTGGFETQYF
DNA: TGTGCCAGCAGTTCACAGACAGGGGGCTTTGAGACCCAGTACTTC

J: TRBJ2-7
size: NA
V: TRBV27
D: TRBD1
CDR3: CASSFPRQGASYEQYF
DNA: TGTGCCAGCAGTTTCCCCAGACAGGGGGCTTCCTACGAGCAGTACTTC

J: TRBJ1-1
size: NA
V: TRBV12-5
D: TRBD1
CDR3: CASGLGTGWTTEAFF
DNA: TGTGCTAGTGGTTTGGGGACAGGGTGGACCACTGAAGCTTTCTTT

J: TRBJ2-5
size: NA
V: TRBV28
D: TRBD2
CDR3: CASGLAGVETQYF
DNA: TGTGCCAGCGGACTAGCGGGAGTTGAGACCCAGTACTTC